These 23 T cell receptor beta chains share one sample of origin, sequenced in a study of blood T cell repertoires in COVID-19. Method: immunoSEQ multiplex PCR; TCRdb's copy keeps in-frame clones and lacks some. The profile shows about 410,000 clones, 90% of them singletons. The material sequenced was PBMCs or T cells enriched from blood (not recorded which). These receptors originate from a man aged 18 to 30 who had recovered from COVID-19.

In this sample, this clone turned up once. CDR3 in amino acids: CSVESGGRRAYGYTF. CDR3 DNA: TGCAGCGTTGAAAGTGGGGGCCGGCGGGCCTATGGCTACACCTTC. This chain links TRBV29-1 with TRBJ1-2; possible D gene TRBD1, 6 bases. The CDR3 is 15 residues long. V was shortened by 2 bases and J by 4 bases, with 17 bases between the two germline ends. Per the germline V gene, CDR1 is SQVTM and CDR2 is ANQGSEA.

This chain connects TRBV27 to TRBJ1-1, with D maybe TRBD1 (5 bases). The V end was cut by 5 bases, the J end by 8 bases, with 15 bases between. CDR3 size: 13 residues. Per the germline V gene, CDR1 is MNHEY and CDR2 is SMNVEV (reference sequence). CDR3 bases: TGTGCCAGCAGTAGGAGGGACGGCGGAGAAGCTTTCTTT. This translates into CASSRRDGGEAFF.

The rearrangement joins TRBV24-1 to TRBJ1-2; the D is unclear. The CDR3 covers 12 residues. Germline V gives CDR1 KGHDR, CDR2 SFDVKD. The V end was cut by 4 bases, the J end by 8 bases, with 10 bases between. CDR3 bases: TGTGCCACCAGTGACCCCTCGCGCGGCTACACCTTC. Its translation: CATSDPSRGYTF.

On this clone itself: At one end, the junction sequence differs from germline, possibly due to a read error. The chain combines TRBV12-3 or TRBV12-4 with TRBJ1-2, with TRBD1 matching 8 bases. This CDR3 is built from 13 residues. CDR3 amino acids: CASTLTGGFGYTF. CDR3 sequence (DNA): TGTGCCAGCACTTTAACAGGGGGTTTTGGCTACACCTTC.

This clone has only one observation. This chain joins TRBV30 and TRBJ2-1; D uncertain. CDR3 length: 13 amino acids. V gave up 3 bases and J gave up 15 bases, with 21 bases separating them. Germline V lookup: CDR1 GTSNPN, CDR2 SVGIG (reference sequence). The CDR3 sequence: CAWSPYSPPIRFF. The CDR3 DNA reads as TGTGCCTGGAGCCCGTATTCCCCTCCTATCCGGTTCTTC.

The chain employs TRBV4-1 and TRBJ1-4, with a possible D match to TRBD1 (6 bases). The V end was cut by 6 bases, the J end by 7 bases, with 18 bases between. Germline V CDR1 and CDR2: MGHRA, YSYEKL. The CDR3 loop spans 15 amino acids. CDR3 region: CASRPPGGPVEKLFF. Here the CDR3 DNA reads TGCGCCAGCAGGCCCCCGGGGGGGCCGGTTGAAAAACTGTTTTTT.

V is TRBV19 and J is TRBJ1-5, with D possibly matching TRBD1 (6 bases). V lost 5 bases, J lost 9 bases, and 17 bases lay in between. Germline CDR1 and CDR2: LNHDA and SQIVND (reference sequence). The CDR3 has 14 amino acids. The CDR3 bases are TGTGCCAGTAGTGGCGCGACAGGCGGCGGGCCCCAGCATTTT. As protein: CASSGATGGGPQHF.

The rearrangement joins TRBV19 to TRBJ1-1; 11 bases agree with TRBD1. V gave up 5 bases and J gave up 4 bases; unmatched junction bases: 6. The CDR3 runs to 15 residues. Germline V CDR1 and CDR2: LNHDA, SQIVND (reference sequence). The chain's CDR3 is CASSPGQGAITEAFF. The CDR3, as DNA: TGTGCCAGTAGTCCCGGACAGGGGGCTATCACTGAAGCTTTCTTT. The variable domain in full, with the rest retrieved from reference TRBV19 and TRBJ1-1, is DGGITQSPKYLFRKEGQNVTLSCEQNLNHDAMYWYRQDPGQGLRLIYYSQIVNDFQKGDIAEGYSVSREKKESFPLTVTSAQKNPTAFYLCASSPGQGAITEAFFGQGTRLTVV.

The CDR3 DNA reads TGTGCCAGCAGCCCGACGGGACAGGGAACCTACGAGCAGTACTTC. Residues: CASSPTGQGTYEQYF. The chain combines TRBV9 with TRBJ2-7; 9 bases are shared with TRBD1. CDR1 and CDR2 (germline): SGDLS, YYNGEE. The CDR3 totals 15 residues. The junction had 7 bases not matched to a gene; V was cut back by 4 bases and J by 2 bases.

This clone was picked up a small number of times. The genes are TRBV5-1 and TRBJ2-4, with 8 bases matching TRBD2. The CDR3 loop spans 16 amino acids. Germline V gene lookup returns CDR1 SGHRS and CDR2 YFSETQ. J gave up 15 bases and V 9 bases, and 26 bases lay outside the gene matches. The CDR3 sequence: CANEPTLCGGGPRRYF. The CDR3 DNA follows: TGCGCCAACGAACCCACTCTTTGTGGCGGGGGGCCCCGTAGGTACTTC.

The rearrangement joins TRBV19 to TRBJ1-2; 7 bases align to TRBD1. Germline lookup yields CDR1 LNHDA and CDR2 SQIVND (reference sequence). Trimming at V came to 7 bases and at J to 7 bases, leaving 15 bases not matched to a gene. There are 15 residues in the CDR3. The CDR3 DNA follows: TGTGCCAGTACCGCCGATTCCGACAGGGCCCGTGGCTACACCTTC. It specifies CASTADSDRARGYTF.

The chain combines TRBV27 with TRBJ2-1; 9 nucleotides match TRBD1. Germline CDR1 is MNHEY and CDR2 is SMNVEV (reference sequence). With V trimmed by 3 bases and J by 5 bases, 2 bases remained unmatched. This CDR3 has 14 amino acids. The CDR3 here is CASSFGTGNNEQFF. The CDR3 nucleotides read TGTGCCAGCAGTTTCGGGACAGGGAACAATGAGCAGTTCTTC.

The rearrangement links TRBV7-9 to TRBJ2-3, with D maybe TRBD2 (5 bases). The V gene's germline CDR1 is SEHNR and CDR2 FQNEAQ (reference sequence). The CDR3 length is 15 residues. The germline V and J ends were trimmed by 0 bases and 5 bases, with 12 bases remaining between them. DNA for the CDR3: TGTGCCAGCAGCTTAGCGGGAGAGAGAGGAGATACGCAGTATTTT. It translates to CASSLAGERGDTQYF.

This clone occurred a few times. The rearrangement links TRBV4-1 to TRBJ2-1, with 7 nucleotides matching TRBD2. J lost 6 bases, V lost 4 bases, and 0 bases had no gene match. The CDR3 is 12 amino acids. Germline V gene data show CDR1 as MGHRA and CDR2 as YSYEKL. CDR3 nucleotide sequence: TGCGCCAGCAGCCCTAGCGGCAATGAGCAGTTCTTC. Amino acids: CASSPSGNEQFF.

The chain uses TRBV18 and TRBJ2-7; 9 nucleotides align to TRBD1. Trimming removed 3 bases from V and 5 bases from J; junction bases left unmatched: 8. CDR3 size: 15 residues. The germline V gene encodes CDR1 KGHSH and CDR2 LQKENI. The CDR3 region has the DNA TGTGCCAGCTCACCGTCCGGGACAGGGCCTGACGAGCAGTACTTC. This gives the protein CASSPSGTGPDEQYF. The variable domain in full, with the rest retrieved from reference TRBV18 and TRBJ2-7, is NAGVMQNPRHLVRRRGQEARLRCSPMKGHSHVYWYRQLPEEGLKFMVYLQKENIIDESGMPKERFSAEFPKEGPSILRIQQVVRGDSAAYFCASSPSGTGPDEQYFGPGTRLTVT.

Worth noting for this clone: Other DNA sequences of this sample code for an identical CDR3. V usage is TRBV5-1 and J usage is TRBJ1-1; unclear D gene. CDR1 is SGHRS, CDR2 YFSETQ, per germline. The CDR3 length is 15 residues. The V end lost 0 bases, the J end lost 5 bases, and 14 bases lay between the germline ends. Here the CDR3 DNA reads TGCGCCAGCAGCTTGGTTGCGGGGAGCGGGACTGAAGCTTTCTTT. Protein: CASSLVAGSGTEAFF.

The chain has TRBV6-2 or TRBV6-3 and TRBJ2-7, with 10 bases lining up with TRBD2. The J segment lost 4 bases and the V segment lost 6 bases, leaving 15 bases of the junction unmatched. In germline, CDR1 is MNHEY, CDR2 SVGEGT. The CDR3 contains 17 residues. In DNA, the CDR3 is TGTGCCAGCAGCTCACAAAGATTAGGACTAGCGGTTTACGAGCAGTACTTC. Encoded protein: CASSSQRLGLAVYEQYF.

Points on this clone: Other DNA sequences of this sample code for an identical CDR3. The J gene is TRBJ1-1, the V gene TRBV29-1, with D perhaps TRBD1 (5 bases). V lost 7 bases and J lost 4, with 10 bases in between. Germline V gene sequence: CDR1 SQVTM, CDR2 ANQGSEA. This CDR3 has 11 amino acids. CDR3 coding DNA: TGCAGCGCCGGGCAGGGCACTGAAGCTTTCTTT. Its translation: CSAGQGTEAFF.

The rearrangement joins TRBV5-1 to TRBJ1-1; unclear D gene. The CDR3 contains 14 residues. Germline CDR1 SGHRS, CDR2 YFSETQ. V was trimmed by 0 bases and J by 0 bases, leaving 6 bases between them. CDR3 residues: CASSLGPLNTEAFF. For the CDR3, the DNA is TGCGCCAGCAGCTTGGGGCCATTGAACACTGAAGCTTTCTTT.

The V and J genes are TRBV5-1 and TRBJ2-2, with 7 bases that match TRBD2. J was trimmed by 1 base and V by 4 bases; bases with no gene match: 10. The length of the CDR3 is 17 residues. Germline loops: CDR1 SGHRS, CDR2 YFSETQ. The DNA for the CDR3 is TGCGCCAGCAGCCCTGAGGCGGGAGTGAAGAACACCGGGGAGCTGTTTTTT. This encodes CASSPEAGVKNTGELFF.

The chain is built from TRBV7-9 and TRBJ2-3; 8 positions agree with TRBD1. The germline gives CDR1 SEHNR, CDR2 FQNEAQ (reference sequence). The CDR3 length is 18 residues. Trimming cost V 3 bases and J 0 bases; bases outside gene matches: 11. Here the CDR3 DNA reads TGTGCCAGCAGCTTCGGACAGGGCCTCCAATATAGCACAGATACGCAGTATTTT. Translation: CASSFGQGLQYSTDTQYF.

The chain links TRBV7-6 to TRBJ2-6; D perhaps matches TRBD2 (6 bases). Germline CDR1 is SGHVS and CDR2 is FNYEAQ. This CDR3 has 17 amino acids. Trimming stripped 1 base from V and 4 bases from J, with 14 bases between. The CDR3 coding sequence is TGTGCCAGCAGCTTAGATACGGAGGGAGCGGGGGCCAACGTCCTGACTTTC. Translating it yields CASSLDTEGAGANVLTF.

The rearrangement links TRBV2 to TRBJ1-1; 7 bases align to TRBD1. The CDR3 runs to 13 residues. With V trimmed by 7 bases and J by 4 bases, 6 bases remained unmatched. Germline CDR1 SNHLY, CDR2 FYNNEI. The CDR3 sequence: CASISAGGTEAFF. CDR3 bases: TGTGCCAGCATTTCGGCAGGGGGCACTGAAGCTTTCTTT.